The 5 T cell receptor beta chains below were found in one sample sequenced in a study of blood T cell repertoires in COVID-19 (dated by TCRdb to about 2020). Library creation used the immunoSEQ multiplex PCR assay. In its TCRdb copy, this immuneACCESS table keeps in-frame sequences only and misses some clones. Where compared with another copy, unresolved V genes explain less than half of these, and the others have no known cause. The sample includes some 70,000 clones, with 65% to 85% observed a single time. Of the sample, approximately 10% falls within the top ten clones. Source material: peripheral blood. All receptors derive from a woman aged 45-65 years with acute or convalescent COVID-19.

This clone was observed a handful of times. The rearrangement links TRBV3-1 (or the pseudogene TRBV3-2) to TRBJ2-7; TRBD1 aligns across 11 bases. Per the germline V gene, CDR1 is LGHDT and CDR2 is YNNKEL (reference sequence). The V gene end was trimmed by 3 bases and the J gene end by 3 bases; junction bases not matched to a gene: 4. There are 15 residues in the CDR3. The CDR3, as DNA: TGTGCCAGCAGCCAGGCCGGGACAGGGGGCTACGAGCAGTACTTC. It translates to CASSQAGTGGYEQYF.

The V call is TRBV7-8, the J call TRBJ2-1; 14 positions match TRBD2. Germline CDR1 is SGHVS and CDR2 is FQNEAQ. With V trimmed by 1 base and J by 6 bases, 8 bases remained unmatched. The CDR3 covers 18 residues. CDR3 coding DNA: TGTGCCAGCAGCTTAGTTATCTTGACTAGCGGGAGGGGCAATGAGCAGTTCTTC. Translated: CASSLVILTSGRGNEQFF.

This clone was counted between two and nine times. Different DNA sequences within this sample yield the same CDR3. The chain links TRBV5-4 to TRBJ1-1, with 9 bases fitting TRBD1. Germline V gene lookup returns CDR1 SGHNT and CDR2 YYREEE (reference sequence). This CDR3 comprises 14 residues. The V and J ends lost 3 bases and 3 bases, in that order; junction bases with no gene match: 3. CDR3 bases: TGTGCCAGCAGCTGGGGACAGGGTGACACTGAAGCTTTCTTT. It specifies CASSWGQGDTEAFF.

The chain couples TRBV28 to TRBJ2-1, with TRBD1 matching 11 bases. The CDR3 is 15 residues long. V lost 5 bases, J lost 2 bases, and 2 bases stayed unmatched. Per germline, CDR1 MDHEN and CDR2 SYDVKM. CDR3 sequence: CASSPGQGAYNEQFF. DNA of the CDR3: TGTGCCAGCAGTCCGGGACAGGGGGCCTACAATGAGCAGTTCTTC.

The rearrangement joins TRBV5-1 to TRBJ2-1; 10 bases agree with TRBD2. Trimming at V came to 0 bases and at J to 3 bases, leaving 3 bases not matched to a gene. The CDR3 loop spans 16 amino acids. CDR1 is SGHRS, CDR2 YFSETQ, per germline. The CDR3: CASSLVASGSYNEQFF. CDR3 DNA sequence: TGCGCCAGCAGCTTGGTGGCTAGCGGGAGCTACAATGAGCAGTTCTTC.